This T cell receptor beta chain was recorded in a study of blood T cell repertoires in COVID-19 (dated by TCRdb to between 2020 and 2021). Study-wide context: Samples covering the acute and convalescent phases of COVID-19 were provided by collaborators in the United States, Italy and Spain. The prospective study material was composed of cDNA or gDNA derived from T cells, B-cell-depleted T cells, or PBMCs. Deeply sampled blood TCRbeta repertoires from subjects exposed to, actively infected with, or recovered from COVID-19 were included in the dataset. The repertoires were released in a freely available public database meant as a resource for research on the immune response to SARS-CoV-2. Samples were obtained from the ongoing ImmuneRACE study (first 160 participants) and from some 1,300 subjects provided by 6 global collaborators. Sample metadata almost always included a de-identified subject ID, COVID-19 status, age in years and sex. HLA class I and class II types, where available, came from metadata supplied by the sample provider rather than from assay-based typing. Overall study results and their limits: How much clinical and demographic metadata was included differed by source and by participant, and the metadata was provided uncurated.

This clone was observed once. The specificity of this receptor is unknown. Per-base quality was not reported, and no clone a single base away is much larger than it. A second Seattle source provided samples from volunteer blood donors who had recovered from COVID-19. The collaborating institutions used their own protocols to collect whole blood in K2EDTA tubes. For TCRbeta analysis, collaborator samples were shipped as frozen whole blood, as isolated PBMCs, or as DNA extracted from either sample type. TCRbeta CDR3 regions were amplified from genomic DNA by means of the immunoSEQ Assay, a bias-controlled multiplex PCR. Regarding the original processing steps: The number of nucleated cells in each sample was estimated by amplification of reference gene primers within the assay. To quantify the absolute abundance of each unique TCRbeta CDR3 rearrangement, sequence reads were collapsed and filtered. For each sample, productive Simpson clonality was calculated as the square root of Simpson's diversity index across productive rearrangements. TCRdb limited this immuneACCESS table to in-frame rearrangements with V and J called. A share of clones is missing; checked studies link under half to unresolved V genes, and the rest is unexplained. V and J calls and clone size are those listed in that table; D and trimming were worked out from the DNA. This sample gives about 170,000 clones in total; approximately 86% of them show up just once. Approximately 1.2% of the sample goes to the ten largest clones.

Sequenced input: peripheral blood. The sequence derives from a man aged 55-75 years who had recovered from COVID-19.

The nucleotide sequence reads TGTGCCAGTAGTACCCATCGACAGTCTAACTATGGCTACACCTTC. Its product reads: CASSTHRQSNYGYTF. The V gene is TRBV19 and the J gene is TRBJ1-2; matching of 5 bases hints at TRBD1 as the D gene. The junction shows trimming of 4 bases on V and 0 bases on J, plus 12 bases between the germline ends. CDR1 and CDR2, per the germline V gene (reference sequence), are LNHDA and SQIVND. Measured from the cysteine to the phenylalanine, the CDR3 is 15 residues long. Solely the CDR3 DNA is kept, with 45 bases framed from the first base.